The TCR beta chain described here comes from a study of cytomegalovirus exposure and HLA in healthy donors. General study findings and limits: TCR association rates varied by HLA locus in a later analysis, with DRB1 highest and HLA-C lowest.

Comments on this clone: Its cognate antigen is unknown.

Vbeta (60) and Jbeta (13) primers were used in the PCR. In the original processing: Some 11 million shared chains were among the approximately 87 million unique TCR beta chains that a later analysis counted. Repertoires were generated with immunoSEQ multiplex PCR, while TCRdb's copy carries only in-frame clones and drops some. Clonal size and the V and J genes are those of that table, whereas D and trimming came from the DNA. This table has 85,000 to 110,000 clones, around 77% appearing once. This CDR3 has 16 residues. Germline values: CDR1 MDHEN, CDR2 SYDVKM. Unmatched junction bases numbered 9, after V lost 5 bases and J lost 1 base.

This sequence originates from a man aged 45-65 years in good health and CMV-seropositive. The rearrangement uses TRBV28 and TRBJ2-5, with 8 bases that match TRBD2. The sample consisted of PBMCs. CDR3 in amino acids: CASSPAGGRPQETQYF. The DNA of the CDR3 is TGTGCCAGCAGTCCCGCGGGGGGCAGGCCCCAAGAGACCCAGTACTTC.